A single sample is the source of the 29 T cell receptor beta chains below, sequenced in a study of CD8+ T cells in alopecia areata. cDNA reverse transcribed from extracted RNA served as the sequencing template. This table comes from immunoSEQ multiplex PCR, and its TCRdb copy is limited to in-frame clones, with some not included. The sample contains more than 95,000 clones, roughly 68% of which appear only once. Sequenced material: CD4+ T cells sorted from blood. The receptors originated from a human donor in good health.

The rearrangement joins TRBV25-1 to TRBJ2-6, with D unresolved. The V gene's germline CDR1 is MGHDK and CDR2 SYGVNS. Deletions cut 3 bases from V and 2 bases from J, with 2 bases between. This CDR3 is built from 13 residues. DNA of the CDR3: TGTGCCAGCAGTGAGGCTGGGGCCAACGTCCTGACTTTC. The encoded protein is CASSEAGANVLTF. The full variable domain, with the rest looked up from reference TRBV25-1 and TRBJ2-6, is EADIYQTPRYLVIGTGKKITLECSQTMGHDKMYWYQQDPGMELHLIHYSYGVNSTEKGDLSSESTVSRIRTEHFPLTLESARPSHTSQYLCASSEAGANVLTFGAGSRLTVL.

The rearrangement joins TRBV4-1 to TRBJ2-7, with a possible D match to TRBD1 (6 bases). CDR3 length: 15 residues. Germline V gene lookup returns CDR1 MGHRA and CDR2 YSYEKL. V lost 0 bases to trimming and J lost 2 bases, with 11 bases between them. The chain's CDR3 is CASSQEGAGAYEQYF. The CDR3 DNA follows: TGCGCCAGCAGCCAAGAAGGGGCAGGGGCCTACGAGCAGTACTTC.

The J gene is TRBJ2-1, the V gene TRBV30; D gene ambiguous. The CDR3 runs 14 residues. Trimming took 4 bases from V and 0 from J, leaving 10 bases between them. Germline values: CDR1 GTSNPN, CDR2 SVGIG (reference sequence). CDR3 region: CAWKRPASYNEQFF. The CDR3 DNA follows: TGTGCCTGGAAGAGGCCCGCCTCCTACAATGAGCAGTTCTTC.

This clone has just a few counts. The chain employs TRBV5-6 and TRBJ2-1; 9 positions agree with TRBD2. After removal of 4 bases from V and 5 bases from J, the junction contained 7 bases not matched to a gene. The CDR3 loop spans 15 amino acids. Germline values: CDR1 SGHDT, CDR2 YYEEEE. CDR3 nucleotide sequence: TGTGCCAGCAGCCCGGGGCTAGCGGGGAACAATGAGCAGTTCTTC. Encoded protein: CASSPGLAGNNEQFF.

This chain uses TRBV25-1 with TRBJ2-1, with 11 bases identical to TRBD2. Germline V lookup: CDR1 MGHDK, CDR2 SYGVNS. V lost 7 bases to trimming and J lost 8 bases; unmatched junction nucleotides: 7. This CDR3 region has 14 residues. The CDR3 region is CASIYSGGADEQFF. CDR3 nucleotide sequence: TGTGCCAGCATCTATAGCGGGGGGGCGGATGAGCAGTTCTTC.

The chain has TRBV29-1 and TRBJ2-1, with 8 bases aligning to TRBD1. The ends lost 7 bases at V and 4 bases at J; junction bases unmatched: 9. Germline V lookup: CDR1 SQVTM, CDR2 ANQGSEA. This CDR3 comprises 14 residues. The CDR3 protein is CSALPRTGYNEQFF. DNA for the CDR3: TGCAGCGCCTTACCGCGGACAGGGTACAATGAGCAGTTCTTC.

In this sample, this clone turned up once. J is TRBJ2-7 and V is TRBV6-5; D is possibly TRBD1 (5 bases). Trimming removed 5 bases at V and 7 bases at J, with 15 bases between. CDR3 length: 13 amino acids. Germline CDR1 and CDR2: MNHEY and SVGAGI. The CDR3 loop is CASSVTGTREQYF. The CDR3 DNA follows: TGTGCCAGCAGTGTAACAGGAACGAGAGAGCAGTACTTC.

The J gene is TRBJ1-4, the V gene TRBV6-5; 9 bases map to TRBD1. The germline V gene encodes CDR1 MNHEY and CDR2 SVGAGI. V was clipped by 6 bases and J by 8 bases; unmatched bases: 4. This CDR3 contains 13 residues. CDR3 DNA: TGTGCCAGCAGGGACAGGGGCGGGGAAAAACTGTTTTTT. Its translation is CASRDRGGEKLFF.

The V call is TRBV6-6, the J call TRBJ1-3; D gene uncertain. Germline assignment: CDR1 MNHNY and CDR2 SVGAGI (reference sequence). CDR3 length: 14 amino acids. Deletions cut 0 bases from V and 3 bases from J, with 6 bases between. CDR3 in amino acids: CASSYSPDGNTIYF. CDR3 DNA sequence: TGTGCCAGCAGTTACTCCCCGGATGGAAACACCATATATTTT.

In its sample, this clone was seen a few times. CDR3 residues: CAGTASHGYTF. CDR3 DNA sequence: TGTGCAGGGACAGCTTCCCATGGCTACACCTTC. V gene TRBV30 combines with J gene TRBJ1-2; TRBD1 matches 7 bases. CDR3 length: 11 residues. CDR1 GTSNPN and CDR2 SVGIG come from the germline V gene (reference sequence).

The rearrangement joins TRBV6-5 to TRBJ2-3; D gene unclear. CDR1 is MNHEY, CDR2 SVGAGI, per germline. There are 11 residues in the CDR3. V was cut by 5 bases and J by 6 bases, with 6 bases left in between. The CDR3 region is CASSNSDTQYF. The CDR3 DNA reads as TGTGCCAGCAGTAATTCTGATACGCAGTATTTT.

This chain uses TRBV2 with TRBJ2-1; a weak D match, TRBD1 (6 bases). This CDR3 comprises 12 residues. Trimming removed 6 bases from V and 5 bases from J, with 8 bases in between. In germline, CDR1 is SNHLY, CDR2 FYNNEI. The CDR3 loop is CASRDRNNEQFF. In DNA form, the CDR3 reads TGTGCCAGCAGGGACAGAAACAATGAGCAGTTCTTC.

This chain uses TRBV30 with TRBJ2-3; D not certain. Trimming removed 5 bases at V and 5 bases at J, with 8 bases between. The germline CDR1 and CDR2 sequences are GTSNPN and SVGIG (reference sequence). The CDR3 spans 11 residues. DNA for the CDR3: TGTGCCTGGGCCCAGGTAGATACGCAGTATTTT. Translating it yields CAWAQVDTQYF.

This clone was seen only a few times. The chain has TRBV6-1 and TRBJ1-3; D possibly corresponds to TRBD1 (6 bases). CDR3 size: 13 residues. V was shortened by 6 bases and J by 4 bases, with 10 bases between the two germline ends. In germline, CDR1 is MNHNS, CDR2 SASEGT. The CDR3 DNA sequence: TGTGCCAGCAGCCCGGGACACGGAAACACCATATATTTT. Translated, it gives CASSPGHGNTIYF.

CDR3 protein: CAWSVDWQLGGKEQFF. In DNA, the CDR3 is TGTGCCTGGAGTGTAGATTGGCAGTTGGGCGGCAAGGAGCAGTTCTTC. J is TRBJ2-1 and V is TRBV30; D gene unclear. This CDR3 contains 16 residues. Looked up from germline, CDR1 is GTSNPN and CDR2 is SVGIG (reference sequence). The V end lost 0 bases, the J end lost 10 bases, and 22 bases lay between the germline ends.

The chain employs TRBV2 and TRBJ1-1; 7 bases match TRBD1. The germline CDR1 and CDR2 sequences are SNHLY and FYNNEI. This CDR3 is 13 amino acids long. The V gene end was trimmed by 10 bases and the J gene end by 6 bases; junction bases not matched to a gene: 11. The CDR3: CATHHDREAEAFF. In DNA, the CDR3 is TGTGCCACCCACCATGACAGGGAGGCTGAAGCTTTCTTT. Filled out from reference TRBV2 and TRBJ1-1, the complete variable domain reads EPEVTQTPSHQVTQMGQEVILRCVPISNHLYFYWYRQILGQKVEFLVSFYNNEISEKSEIFDDQFSVERPDGSNFTLKIRSTKLEDSAMYFCATHHDREAEAFFGQGTRLTVV.

The chain couples TRBV2 to TRBJ2-2; TRBD1 aligns across 11 bases. CDR3 length: 14 residues. Germline assignment: CDR1 SNHLY and CDR2 FYNNEI. Unmatched junction bases numbered 4, after V lost 6 bases and J lost 7 bases. Written as DNA, the CDR3 is TGTGCCAGCAGAGGACAGGGGGCCTTCGGGGAGCTGTTTTTT. This gives the protein CASRGQGAFGELFF.

The chain uses TRBV5-6 and TRBJ2-1, with D perhaps being TRBD1 or TRBD2 (5 bases each). Trimming pared 5 bases from V and 7 bases from J, leaving 13 bases between. Germline-derived CDR1 and CDR2 are SGHDT and YYEEEE. This CDR3 is 13 amino acids long. The CDR3 region has the DNA TGTGCCAGCAGACGGGACGTGAAAAATGAGCAGTTCTTC. This codes for CASRRDVKNEQFF.

On this clone itself: In the same sample, other DNA sequences code for this CDR3. This chain joins TRBV29-1 and TRBJ2-3; no clear D gene. CDR1 is SQVTM, CDR2 ANQGSEA, per germline. CDR3 length: 13 amino acids. V gave up 6 bases and J gave up 1 base, with 11 bases separating them. CDR3 amino acids: CSVRGAGTDTQYF. In DNA, the CDR3 is TGCAGCGTCCGAGGCGCGGGCACAGATACGCAGTATTTT.

The chain combines TRBV11-2 with TRBJ1-5, with D tentatively TRBD1 (5 bases). Germline CDR1 and CDR2: SGHAT and FQNNGV. CDR3 length equals 13 residues. The DNA for the CDR3 is TGTGCATCCCGGGGGTGGAGCAATCAGCCCCAGCATTTT. Translated, it gives CASRGWSNQPQHF. Looking up the rest from reference TRBV11-2 and TRBJ1-5 gives the full variable domain: EAGVAQSPRYKIIEKRQSVAFWCNPISGHATLYWYQQILGQGPKLLIQFQNNGVVDDSQLPKDRFSAERLKGVDSTLKIQPAKLEDSAVYLCASRGWSNQPQHFGDGTRLSIL.

The chain recombines TRBV5-6 with TRBJ2-5; D may be TRBD1 (6 bases). Germline-derived CDR1 and CDR2 are SGHDT and YYEEEE. V lost 0 bases and J 5 bases, leaving 11 bases between the germline ends. This CDR3 spans 14 amino acids. The CDR3 region has the DNA TGTGCCAGCAGCTTGGATGGGGGCCGGGAGACCCAGTACTTC. It yields the protein CASSLDGGRETQYF. Combining the CDR3 with reference TRBV5-6 and TRBJ2-5 gives the whole variable domain DAGVTQSPTHLIKTRGQQVTLRCSPKSGHDTVSWYQQALGQGPQFIFQYYEEEERQRGNFPDRFSGHQFPNYSSELNVNALLLGDSALYLCASSLDGGRETQYFGPGTRLLVL.

This chain connects TRBV29-1 to TRBJ1-2, with TRBD1 identical over 8 bases. CDR1 is SQVTM and CDR2 is ANQGSEA in the germline V gene. The CDR3 length is 13 residues. With V trimmed by 2 bases and J by 8 bases, 7 bases remained unmatched. The CDR3 spells CSVEFGQGWGYTF. CDR3 nucleotides: TGCAGCGTTGAATTCGGACAGGGATGGGGCTACACCTTC.

The chain uses TRBV11-2 and TRBJ2-7; D unclear. V dropped 3 bases and J dropped 1 base, with 4 bases sitting between them. The V gene's germline CDR1 is SGHAT and CDR2 FQNNGV. This CDR3 spans 12 amino acids. This chain's CDR3 is CASSLGSYEQYF. The CDR3 nucleotides read TGTGCCAGCAGCTTGGGGTCCTACGAGCAGTACTTC.

This rearrangement joins TRBV30 to TRBJ1-5, with 7 nucleotides matching TRBD1. Germline V gives CDR1 GTSNPN, CDR2 SVGIG (reference sequence). The CDR3 length is 13 residues. Losses at the gene ends were 5 bases for V and 4 bases for J; bases not matched to a gene: 5. This CDR3 reads CAWQDRINQPQHF. In nucleotides, the CDR3 is TGTGCCTGGCAGGACAGGATTAATCAGCCCCAGCATTTT. Full variable domain (rest looked up from reference TRBV30 and TRBJ1-5): SQTIHQWPATLVQPVGSPLSLECTVEGTSNPNLYWYRQAAGRGLQLLFYSVGIGQISSEVPQNLSASRPQDRQFILSSKKLLLSDSGFYLCAWQDRINQPQHFGDGTRLSIL.

The CDR3 region is CAWSRTGTSRYNSPLHF. The CDR3 DNA sequence: TGTGCCTGGAGTCGAACAGGGACTTCCAGATATAATTCACCCCTCCACTTT. The chain recombines TRBV30 with TRBJ1-6; tentatively, D is TRBD1 (6 bases). V was clipped by 2 bases and J by 4 bases, with 18 bases between them. Germline loops: CDR1 GTSNPN, CDR2 SVGIG (reference sequence). This CDR3 has 17 residues.

The V gene is TRBV2, the J gene TRBJ2-7; D could derive from TRBD1 or TRBD2 (7 bases each). The CDR3 extends over 13 amino acids. Germline V CDR1 and CDR2: SNHLY, FYNNEI. V was pared by 6 bases and J by 4 bases, with 13 bases between. The CDR3 DNA reads as TGTGCCAGCAGGACAGGGAGGGGATACGAGCAGTACTTC. It translates to CASRTGRGYEQYF.

This sequence joins TRBV11-1 and TRBJ1-1, with D hard to call. This CDR3 has 15 residues. Germline V lookup: CDR1 SGHAT, CDR2 FQDESV (reference sequence). With 5 bases removed from V and 1 base from J, the gap between germline ends came to 14 bases. The CDR3 loop is CASSAPFVQNTEAFF. The CDR3 nucleotides are TGTGCCAGCAGCGCCCCCTTTGTCCAGAACACTGAAGCTTTCTTT.

This clone was seen a few times. The chain carries TRBV7-9 and TRBJ2-7; D is perhaps TRBD1 (6 bases). The germline V gene has CDR1 SEHNR and CDR2 FQNEAQ (reference sequence). There are 13 residues in the CDR3. Trimming pared 4 bases from V and 7 bases from J, leaving 14 bases between. The CDR3 DNA reads TGTGCCAGCAGCTCAGGAACAGGGTGGGAGCAGTACTTC. Its protein is CASSSGTGWEQYF.

This clone has only one observation. The chain recombines TRBV4-1 with TRBJ2-7, with TRBD1 identical over 8 bases. The CDR3 is made up of 16 amino acids. V was clipped by 0 bases and J by 4 bases; unmatched bases: 8. Looked up from germline, CDR1 is MGHRA and CDR2 is YSYEKL. This CDR3 is CASSQDGAGGSYEQYF. The CDR3 nucleotides read TGCGCCAGCAGCCAAGATGGCGCAGGGGGCTCGTACGAGCAGTACTTC.